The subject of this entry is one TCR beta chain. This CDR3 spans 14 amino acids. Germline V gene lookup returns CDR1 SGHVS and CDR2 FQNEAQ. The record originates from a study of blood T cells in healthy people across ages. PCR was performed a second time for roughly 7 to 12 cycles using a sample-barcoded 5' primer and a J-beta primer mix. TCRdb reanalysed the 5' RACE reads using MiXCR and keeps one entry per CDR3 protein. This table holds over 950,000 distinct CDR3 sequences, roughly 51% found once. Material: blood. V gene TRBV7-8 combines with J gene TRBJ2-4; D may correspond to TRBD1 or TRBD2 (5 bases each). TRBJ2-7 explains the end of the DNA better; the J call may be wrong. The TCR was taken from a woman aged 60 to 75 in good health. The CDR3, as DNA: TGTGCCAGCAGAACAGTCGGGACCCCCTACGAGCAGTACTTC. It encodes CASRTVGTPYEQYF.